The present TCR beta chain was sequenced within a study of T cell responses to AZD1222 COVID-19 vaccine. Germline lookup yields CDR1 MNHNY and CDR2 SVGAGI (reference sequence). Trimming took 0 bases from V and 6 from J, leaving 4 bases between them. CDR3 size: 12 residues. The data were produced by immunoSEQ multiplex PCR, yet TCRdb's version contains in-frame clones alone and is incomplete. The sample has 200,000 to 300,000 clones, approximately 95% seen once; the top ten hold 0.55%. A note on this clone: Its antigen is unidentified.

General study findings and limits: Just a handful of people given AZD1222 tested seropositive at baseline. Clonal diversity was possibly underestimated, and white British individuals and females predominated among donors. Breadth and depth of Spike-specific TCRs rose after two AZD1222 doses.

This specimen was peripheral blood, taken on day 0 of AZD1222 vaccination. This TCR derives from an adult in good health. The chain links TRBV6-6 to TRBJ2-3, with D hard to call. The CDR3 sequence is CASSYSEDTQYF. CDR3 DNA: TGTGCCAGCAGTTACTCTGAGGATACGCAGTATTTT.